This TCR beta chain came from a study of blood T cell repertoires in COVID-19. About the study: Samples taken during acute and convalescent COVID-19 were collected in the United States, Italy and Spain.

CDR1 and CDR2 (germline): SGHRS, YFSETQ. The CDR3 sequence is 15 residues long. Trimming took off 4 bases at V and 1 base at J, with 15 bases between the two ends. In its sample, this clone was seen once. Authors' methods: Reference gene primer amplification gave estimated nucleated cell counts. This table comes from immunoSEQ multiplex PCR, and its TCRdb copy is limited to in-frame clones, with some not included. V, J and clone size were drawn from that table, and D and trimming were deduced from the DNA. The table records about 220,000 clones, more than 75% of them present only once. The chain is built from TRBV5-1 and TRBJ2-7, with a tentative D call TRBD1 (6 bases). The TCR sequence derives from a woman younger than 45 who had recovered from COVID-19. Sequenced: peripheral blood. CDR3 region: CASSPRTDPSYEQYF. The CDR3, as DNA: TGCGCCAGCAGCCCACGGACAGACCCTTCCTACGAGCAGTACTTC. Full variable domain (rest looked up from reference TRBV5-1 and TRBJ2-7): KAGVTQTPRYLIKTRGQQVTLSCSPISGHRSVSWYQQTPGQGLQFLFEYFSETQRNKGNFPGRFSGRQFSNSRSEMNVSTLELGDSALYLCASSPRTDPSYEQYFGPGTRLTVT.